A selection of T cell receptor beta chains follows, all from one sample in a study of cytomegalovirus exposure and HLA in healthy donors. Measured with immunoSEQ multiplex PCR; TCRdb has only the in-frame clones, and not every one. The sample yields over 150,000 clones, roughly 79% seen once. Input material: PBMCs. The receptor source for this set is a woman aged 45-65 years in good health and CMV-seronegative. CDR3s include the opening cysteine and the closing phenylalanine or tryptophan. D genes are given only for firm matches. Size tells how often a clone was seen (once, few, many) or the class of an expanded clone, and some rows leave it out.

cdr3_nt,cdr3_aa,j_call,d_call,clone_size,v_call
TGTGCCAGTAGAGCCAACGGGGCTAGCGGGTCCGGGGAGCTGTTTTTT,CASRANGASGSGELFF,TRBJ2-2,TRBD2,-,TRBV19
TGTGCCAGCAGTTACTCAGGGACAGCTAACTATGGCTACACCTTC,CASSYSGTANYGYTF,TRBJ1-2,TRBD1,-,TRBV6-5
TGCGCCAGCAGCCCAGGACATACGAACACTGAAGCTTTCTTT,CASSPGHTNTEAFF,TRBJ1-1,-,-,TRBV5-1
TGTGCCAGCAGCTGGGGACAGGGGCGCAATCAGCCCCAGCATTTT,CASSWGQGRNQPQHF,TRBJ1-5,TRBD1,-,TRBV28
TGCGCCAGCAGCCAAGACCGGGACAGGCGAATGAACACTGAAGCTTTCTTT,CASSQDRDRRMNTEAFF,TRBJ1-1,TRBD1,-,TRBV4-3
TGTGCCAGCAGTGAGGGGGGGGGACAGGGGAATTCCCCCCTCCACTTT,CASSEGGGQGNSPLHF,TRBJ1-6,TRBD1,-,TRBV6-4
TGTGCCATCAGTGATTCGTGGGCAGACACTGAAGCTTTCTTT,CAISDSWADTEAFF,TRBJ1-1,-,few,TRBV10-3
TGTGCCAGCAGCCCAGAGGGAGGAGTTCATTCACCCCTCCACTTT,CASSPEGGVHSPLHF,TRBJ1-6,-,-,TRBV4-2
TGTGCCAGTAGTTCTAGCGGGAATTACTACGAGCAGTACTTC,CASSSSGNYYEQYF,TRBJ2-7,TRBD2,-,TRBV19
TGTGCCAGCAGCCCCTTAGCGGGTACCACAGATACGCAGTATTTT,CASSPLAGTTDTQYF,TRBJ2-3,TRBD2,-,TRBV4-2
TGTGCCAGCAGCCAAGAAACAGCCCGCTCTGGAAACACCATATATTTT,CASSQETARSGNTIYF,TRBJ1-3,-,-,TRBV14
TGCAGCGTTGGCGGGACAGAGGCCTACGAGCAGTACTTC,CSVGGTEAYEQYF,TRBJ2-7,-,-,TRBV29-1
TGTGCCAGCAGTCCCTGGTCGGGAGGCACTGAAGCTTTCTTT,CASSPWSGGTEAFF,TRBJ1-1,-,-,TRBV7-9
TGTGCCAGCAGCTTAGCACCCCGTACTAGCGGGACTTACAATGAGCAGTTCTTC,CASSLAPRTSGTYNEQFF,TRBJ2-1,TRBD2,-,TRBV7-8
TGTGCCAGCAGTGAGGGACACATCCTTTCGAACTATGGCTACACCTTC,CASSEGHILSNYGYTF,TRBJ1-2,-,once,TRBV25-1
TGTGCCAGCAGCGCCCCGGGGGGCGAGAGCTCCTACAATGAGCAGTTCTTC,CASSAPGGESSYNEQFF,TRBJ2-1,-,-,TRBV9
TGTGCCAGCAGCTTAGAGGCAGGGGACACCTACGAGCAGTACTTC,CASSLEAGDTYEQYF,TRBJ2-7,-,-,TRBV7-8
TGCGCCAGCAGCCAAGATCATAGCAATCAGCCCCAGCATTTT,CASSQDHSNQPQHF,TRBJ1-5,-,few,TRBV4-3
TGTGCCGGGACAGGGCATGGCTACACCTTC,CAGTGHGYTF,TRBJ1-2,TRBD1,few,TRBV9
TGTGCCAGCAGCCCCCGGGACAGGTCCTACGAGCAGTACTTC,CASSPRDRSYEQYF,TRBJ2-7,TRBD1,-,TRBV9
TGTGCCAGCAGCCCCCGATCCCAGGGAGCGGGAAAGCACTACAATGAGCAGTTCTTC,CASSPRSQGAGKHYNEQFF,TRBJ2-1,TRBD2,-,TRBV11-3
TGTGCCAGCAGTTTATTTTATGGGGTGGCTAGCGGGAACGAGCAGTACTTC,CASSLFYGVASGNEQYF,TRBJ2-7,TRBD2,few,TRBV28
TGTGCCAGTAGTCTTCCTCTGTACGAGCAGTACTTC,CASSLPLYEQYF,TRBJ2-7,-,-,TRBV19
TGTGCCAGCTCACCAGCCGGGACACTTTATGGCTACACCTTC,CASSPAGTLYGYTF,TRBJ1-2,-,-,TRBV18